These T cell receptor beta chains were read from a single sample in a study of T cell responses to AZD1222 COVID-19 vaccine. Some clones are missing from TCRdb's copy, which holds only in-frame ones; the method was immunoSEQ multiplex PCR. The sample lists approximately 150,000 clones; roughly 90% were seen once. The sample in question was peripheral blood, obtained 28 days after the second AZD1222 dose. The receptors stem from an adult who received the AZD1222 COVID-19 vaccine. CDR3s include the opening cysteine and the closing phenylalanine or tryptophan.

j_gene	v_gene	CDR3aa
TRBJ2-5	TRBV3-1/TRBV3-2	CASSPRVETQYF
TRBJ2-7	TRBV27	CASSFSADRVGEQYF
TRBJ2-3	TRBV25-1	CASSLDSGGSTDTQYF
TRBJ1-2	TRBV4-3	CASAELRTGVEVGYTF
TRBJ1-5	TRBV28	CASSLYPTGDGNSNQPQHF
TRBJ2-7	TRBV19	CASRSTGGLNEQYF
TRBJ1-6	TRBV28	CASSLRSSPLHF
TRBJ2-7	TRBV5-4	CASSLGTGEPNF
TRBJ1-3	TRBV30	CAWSGAGTPRPGNTIYF
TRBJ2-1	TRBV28	CASSLLGQGGSLAGPNEQFF
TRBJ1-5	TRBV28	CASRLQGGREPQHF
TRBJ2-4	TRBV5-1	CASSSGTRAIQYF
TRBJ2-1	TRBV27	CASSLQGPSGNEQFF
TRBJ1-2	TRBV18	CASSPARGSNYGYTF
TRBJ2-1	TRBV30	CACYPNAVNNEQFF
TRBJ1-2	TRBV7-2	CASSSGGNRGYTF
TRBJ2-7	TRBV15	CATSSWGTLSYEQYF